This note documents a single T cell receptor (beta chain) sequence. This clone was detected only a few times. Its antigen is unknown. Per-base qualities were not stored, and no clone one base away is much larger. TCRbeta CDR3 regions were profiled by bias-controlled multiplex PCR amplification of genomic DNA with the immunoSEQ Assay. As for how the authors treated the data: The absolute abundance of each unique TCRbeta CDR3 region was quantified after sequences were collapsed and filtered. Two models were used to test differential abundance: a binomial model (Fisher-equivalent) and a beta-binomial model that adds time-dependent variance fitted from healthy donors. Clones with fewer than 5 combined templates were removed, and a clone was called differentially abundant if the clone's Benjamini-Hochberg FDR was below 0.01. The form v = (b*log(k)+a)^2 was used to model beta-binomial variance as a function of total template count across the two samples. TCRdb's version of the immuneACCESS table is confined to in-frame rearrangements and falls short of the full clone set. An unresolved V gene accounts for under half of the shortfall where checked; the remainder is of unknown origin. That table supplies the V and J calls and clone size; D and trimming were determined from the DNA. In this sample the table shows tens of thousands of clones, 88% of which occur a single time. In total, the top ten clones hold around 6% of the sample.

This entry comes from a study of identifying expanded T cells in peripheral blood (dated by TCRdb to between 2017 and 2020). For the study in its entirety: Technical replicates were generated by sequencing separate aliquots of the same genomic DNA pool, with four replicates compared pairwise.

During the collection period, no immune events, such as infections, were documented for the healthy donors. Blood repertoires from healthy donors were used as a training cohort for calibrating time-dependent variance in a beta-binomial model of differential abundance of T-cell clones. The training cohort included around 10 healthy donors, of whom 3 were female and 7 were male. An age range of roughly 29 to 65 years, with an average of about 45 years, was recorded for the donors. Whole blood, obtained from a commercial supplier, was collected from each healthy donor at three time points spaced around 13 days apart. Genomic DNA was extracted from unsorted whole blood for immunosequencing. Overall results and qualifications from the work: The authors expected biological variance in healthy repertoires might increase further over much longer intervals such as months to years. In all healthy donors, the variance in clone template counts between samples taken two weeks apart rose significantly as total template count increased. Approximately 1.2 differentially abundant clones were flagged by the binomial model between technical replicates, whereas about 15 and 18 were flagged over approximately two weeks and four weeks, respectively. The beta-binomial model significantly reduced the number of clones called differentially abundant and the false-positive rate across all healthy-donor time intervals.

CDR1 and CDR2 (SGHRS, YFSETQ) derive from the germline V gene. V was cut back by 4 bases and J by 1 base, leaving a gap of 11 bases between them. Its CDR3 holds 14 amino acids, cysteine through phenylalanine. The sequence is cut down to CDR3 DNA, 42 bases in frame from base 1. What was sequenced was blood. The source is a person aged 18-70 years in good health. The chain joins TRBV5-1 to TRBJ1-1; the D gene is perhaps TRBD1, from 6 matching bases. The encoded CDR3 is CASSIGQWNTEAFF. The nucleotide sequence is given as TGCGCCAGCAGCATCGGACAGTGGAACACTGAAGCTTTCTTT. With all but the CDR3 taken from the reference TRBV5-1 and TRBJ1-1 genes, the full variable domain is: KAGVTQTPRYLIKTRGQQVTLSCSPISGHRSVSWYQQTPGQGLQFLFEYFSETQRNKGNFPGRFSGRQFSNSRSEMNVSTLELGDSALYLCASSIGQWNTEAFFGQGTRLTVV.